In this sample, the clone carrying this T cell receptor (beta chain) is large. Amplification of TRBV12-4/TRBJ1-2 clonotypes used adaptor-ligated barcode primers. Each CDR3 protein gets one entry after TCRdb re-called the multiplex PCR reads with MiXCR. The sample shows approximately 400 distinct CDR3 sequences, about 32% of them seen only once. Cells sorted as Tregs were CD4+, CD25+ and CD127-/low. V shed 6 bases, J shed 8 bases, and the junction held 7 bases outside the gene matches. The CDR3 runs to 13 residues. The chain employs TRBV12-3 or TRBV12-4 and TRBJ1-2; 9 bases match TRBD1. Source material: tumor-infiltrating Tregs sorted from the breast tumor. This receptor was identified in a female donor with breast cancer. For the CDR3, the DNA is TGTGCCAGCAGCCCGAGGACAGGGGACGGCTACACCTTC. It translates to CASSPRTGDGYTF.